This T cell receptor beta chain emerged from a study of blood T cell repertoires in COVID-19 (dated by TCRdb to 2018 to 2021). Notes on the research overall: Collaborator samples came from the United States, Italy and Spain and covered acute and convalescent phases of COVID-19. The prospective study material was composed of cDNA or gDNA derived from T cells, B-cell-depleted T cells, or PBMCs. Deeply sampled blood TCRbeta repertoires from subjects exposed to, actively infected with, or recovered from COVID-19 were included in the dataset. A freely available public database, intended as a resource for researchers studying the immune response to SARS-CoV-2, is where the repertoires were released. The samples were drawn from two sources: the first 160 participants of the ongoing ImmuneRACE study, and about 1,300 subjects contributed by 6 global collaborators. A de-identified subject ID, COVID-19 status, age in years and sex were almost always included in the sample metadata. Where available, HLA class I and class II types were obtained from metadata supplied by the sample provider rather than from assay-based typing. Results and caveats for the whole study, not just this receptor: How much clinical and demographic metadata was included differed by source and by participant, and the metadata was provided uncurated.

Reading the germline V gene gives CDR1 SGHVS and CDR2 FQNEAQ. Trimming takes 3 bases from V and 1 base from J, and the germline ends sit 15 bases apart. From the cysteine up to the phenylalanine, the CDR3 has a length of 16 residues. Kept here is only the CDR3 DNA, which spans 48 bases and is read in frame from base 1. This clone was observed a few times. The clone's antigen remains unknown. No much larger clone exists at a distance of one base, and base qualities are not known. The collaborating institutions used their own protocols to collect whole blood in K2EDTA tubes. For TCRbeta analysis, collaborators shipped samples as frozen whole blood, isolated PBMCs, or DNA extracted from either of those sample types. TCRbeta CDR3 regions were amplified from genomic DNA using the immunoSEQ Assay, a bias-controlled multiplex PCR. Per the source publication's procedure: The number of nucleated cells in each sample was estimated from the amplification of reference gene primers within the assay. Sequence reads were collapsed and filtered to measure the absolute abundance of every unique TCRbeta CDR3 rearrangement. Productive Simpson clonality was computed per sample as the square root of Simpson's diversity index over productive rearrangements. Not all clones reach the TCRdb copy of this immuneACCESS table, which keeps in-frame sequences only. Checked studies attribute under half of the gap to unresolved V genes and leave the rest unexplained. Clone size and V and J calls were adopted from that table, with D and trimming inferred from the DNA. Here the sample has 200,000 to 250,000 clones; about 88% occur a single time. Together, the top ten hold around 0.97% of the sample.

The chain is made from TRBV7-8 and TRBJ1-2; the D gene is perhaps TRBD1, on 6 matching bases. Material for sequencing was peripheral blood. The sequence was obtained from a man aged 35 to 55 with acute or convalescent COVID-19. The encoded CDR3 is CASSLFGTPDNYGYTF. The nucleotide sequence reads as follows: TGTGCCAGCAGCTTGTTCGGGACACCCGATAACTATGGCTACACCTTC. Beyond the CDR3, the reference TRBV7-8 and TRBJ1-2 genes provide the residues; the full variable domain reads: GAGVSQSPRYKVAKRGQDVALRCDPISGHVSLFWYQQALGQGPEFLTYFQNEAQLDKSGLPSDRFFAERPEGSVSTLKIQRTQQEDSAVYLCASSLFGTPDNYGYTFGSGTRLTVV.